The 18 T cell receptor beta chains given below trace back to one sample, sequenced in a study of T-cell reconstitution after alpha-beta-depleted transplantation in children. For TCRbeta, the library was prepared with unique molecular identifiers. Each CDR3 protein gets one entry after TCRdb re-called the PCR reads with MiXCR. Here the sample spans 450,000 to 500,000 distinct CDR3 sequences, roughly an eighth being singletons. Sample: PBMCs from the stem cell graft donor, taken from the stem cell graft. The receptors come from a human donor who donated a stem cell graft to a child with combined immunodeficiency.

This clonotype has a handful of counts. The chain employs TRBV20-1 and TRBJ2-1, with 8 positions matching TRBD2. The germline V gene encodes CDR1 DFQATT and CDR2 SNEGSKA (reference sequence). The CDR3 spans 14 residues. The V gene end was trimmed by 7 bases and the J gene end by 7 bases; junction bases not matched to a gene: 12. The CDR3 reads CSGQRGFLGNEQFF. DNA of the CDR3: TGCAGTGGCCAGCGGGGGTTCTTGGGGAATGAGCAGTTCTTC.

This chain uses TRBV29-1 with TRBJ2-2; the D is unclear. The CDR3 is 12 amino acids. Germline V gene lookup returns CDR1 SQVTM and CDR2 ANQGSEA. The V end lost 4 bases, the J end lost 6 bases, and 9 bases lay between the germline ends. The CDR3 sequence is CSVGLFPGELFF. The CDR3 coding sequence is TGCAGCGTTGGACTTTTTCCCGGGGAGCTGTTTTTT.

The chain recombines TRBV6-1 with TRBJ2-7; 7 nucleotides line up with TRBD1. CDR3 size: 18 residues. Germline V gene lookup returns CDR1 MNHNS and CDR2 SASEGT. With V trimmed by 4 bases and J by 3 bases, 18 bases remained unmatched. The CDR3 nucleotides read TGTGCCAGCAGTGCGGTAGCCGGGACAGTCATTTATTTCTACGAGCAGTACTTC. Translating gives CASSAVAGTVIYFYEQYF.

This clonotype has ten or more counts. This chain connects TRBV12-3 or TRBV12-4 to TRBJ1-2; tentative D call: TRBD1 (5 bases). Trimming shortened V by 3 bases and J by 4 bases, and 9 bases separated the two germline ends. The CDR3 contains 13 residues. The CDR3 sequence is CASSLGQIYGYTF. As DNA, the CDR3 is TGTGCCAGCAGTTTGGGGCAGATCTATGGCTACACCTTC.

This clonotype was detected ten times or more. The gene calls are TRBV11-1 and TRBJ2-3; D call uncertain. The CDR3 length is 14 residues. V lost 2 bases and J lost 0, with 6 bases in between. CDR1 is SGHAT and CDR2 is FQDESV in the germline V gene (reference sequence). CDR3 in amino acids: CASSLQLSTDTQYF. CDR3 sequence (DNA): TGTGCCAGCAGCTTACAACTGAGCACAGATACGCAGTATTTT. Based on the CDR3 plus reference TRBV11-1 and TRBJ2-3, the full variable domain is EAEVAQSPRYKITEKSQAVAFWCDPISGHATLYWYRQILGQGPELLVQFQDESVVDDSQLPKDRFSAERLKGVDSTLKIQPAELGDSAMYLCASSLQLSTDTQYFGPGTRLTVL.

V is TRBV24-1 and J is TRBJ2-3; 11 bases are a match to TRBD2. The germline gives CDR1 KGHDR, CDR2 SFDVKD. J was trimmed by 4 bases and V by 4 bases; bases with no gene match: 9. CDR3 length equals 17 residues. The CDR3 DNA follows: TGTGCCACCAGTGACAAGTCACTAGCGGGAGTGGCAGATACGCAGTATTTT. Its protein product is CATSDKSLAGVADTQYF.

At least ten counts were recorded for this clonotype. This sequence joins TRBV12-3 or TRBV12-4 and TRBJ1-5; 7 positions agree with TRBD1. V shed 4 bases, J shed 5 bases, and the junction held 11 bases outside the gene matches. The CDR3 contains 16 residues. The CDR3, as DNA: TGTGCCAGCAGTTCCAAGGAGGGGGCGTCTGATCAGCCCCAGCATTTT. It codes for CASSSKEGASDQPQHF.

The chain employs TRBV7-2 and TRBJ2-1; D is ambiguous. V was clipped by 4 bases and J by 13 bases, with 14 bases between them. The germline CDR1 and CDR2 sequences are SGHTA and FQGNSA. The CDR3 runs 12 residues. CDR3 nucleotide sequence: TGTGCCAGCAGCTCCCTGGTGAACCGACAGTTCTTC. Translating gives CASSSLVNRQFF.

This clonotype appeared many times. The rearrangement links TRBV7-9 to TRBJ2-4; maybe TRBD1 (6 bases). Germline CDR1 is SEHNR and CDR2 is FQNEAQ (reference sequence). The CDR3 has 13 residues. Between the trimmed V and J ends, which lost 5 bases and 7 bases, there was a span of 12 bases. CDR3 sequence (DNA): TGTGCCAGCAGCCAGGACAGTCTGAACATTCAGTACTTC. Translating gives CASSQDSLNIQYF. The whole variable domain, filled in from reference TRBV7-9 and TRBJ2-4, reads DTGVSQNPRHKITKRGQNVTFRCDPISEHNRLYWYRQTLGQGPEFLTYFQNEAQLEKSRLLSDRFSAERPKGSFSTLEIQRTEQGDSAMYLCASSQDSLNIQYFGAGTRLSVL.

This chain connects TRBV7-3 to TRBJ2-2; D gene uncertain. Germline lookup yields CDR1 SGHTA and CDR2 FQGTGA. Trimming stripped 3 bases from V and 1 base from J, with 12 bases between. This CDR3 spans 16 amino acids. The CDR3 region is CASSFGIAGNTGELFF. In DNA, the CDR3 is TGTGCCAGCAGCTTTGGAATCGCAGGGAACACCGGGGAGCTGTTTTTT.

The table lists this clonotype with a few counts. This rearrangement joins TRBV29-1 to TRBJ2-1, with 7 bases matching TRBD2. V lost 3 bases and J lost 3; bases outside the gene matches: 8. CDR1 and CDR2 (germline): SQVTM, ANQGSEA. The CDR3 is 15 residues long. CDR3 sequence: CSVDGREEVYNEQFF. The CDR3 DNA reads TGCAGCGTTGACGGTCGGGAGGAGGTCTACAATGAGCAGTTCTTC.

The chain carries TRBV27 and TRBJ2-1; 11 bases agree with TRBD1. The germline V gene has CDR1 MNHEY and CDR2 SMNVEV (reference sequence). Trimming at V came to 5 bases and at J to 7 bases, leaving 7 bases not matched to a gene. The CDR3 length is 15 residues. The CDR3 bases are TGTGCCAGCAGTGTAGGACAGGGGGCGCTTAATGAGCAGTTCTTC. Translation gives CASSVGQGALNEQFF.

This clonotype occurred many times. The chain has TRBV12-3 or TRBV12-4 and TRBJ2-1; 7 bases line up with TRBD2. With 6 bases clipped from V and 0 bases from J, the junction kept 8 bases outside the gene matches. The CDR3 is 16 amino acids. CDR3 coding DNA: TGTGCCAGCAGACCCATAGCGGGCGTCTCCTACAATGAGCAGTTCTTC. Translation gives CASRPIAGVSYNEQFF.

This clonotype was counted only a few times. V and J are TRBV5-6 and TRBJ2-5; D possibly corresponds to TRBD1 (5 bases). The CDR3 spans 16 residues. Germline assignment: CDR1 SGHDT and CDR2 YYEEEE. V lost 1 base to trimming and J lost 2 bases, with 15 bases between them. The DNA for the CDR3 is TGTGCCAGCAGCTTGAGGGGCCCAACCAATCAAGAGACCCAGTACTTC. Its translation is CASSLRGPTNQETQYF.

The V and J genes are TRBV29-1 and TRBJ2-7; the D gene is possibly TRBD2 (5 bases). Deletions cut 5 bases from V and 0 bases from J, with 8 bases between. Germline V gene sequence: CDR1 SQVTM, CDR2 ANQGSEA. The CDR3 is 12 residues long. CDR3 residues: CSVIGNSYEQYF. The CDR3 nucleotides read TGCAGCGTTATCGGGAACTCCTACGAGCAGTACTTC.

The J gene is TRBJ2-1, the V gene TRBV20-1; a weak D match, TRBD2 (5 bases). V was pared by 3 bases and J by 4 bases, with 13 bases between. The CDR3 contains 14 residues. Germline V lookup: CDR1 DFQATT, CDR2 SNEGSKA (reference sequence). The CDR3 bases are TGCAGTGCTAGGGGCGGGCGGAGTTACAATGAGCAGTTCTTC. This sequence encodes CSARGGRSYNEQFF.

The rearrangement links TRBV12-3 or TRBV12-4 to TRBJ1-1, with 8 bases aligning to TRBD1. V was pared by 6 bases and J by 2 bases, with 5 bases of the junction left unmatched. This CDR3 contains 14 residues. The CDR3 bases are TGTGCCAGCAGGACAGGGGCATCTAACACTGAAGCTTTCTTT. Encoded protein: CASRTGASNTEAFF.

The gene calls are TRBV10-3 and TRBJ2-5, with 9 bases aligning to TRBD1. V shed 0 bases and J 4 bases; nucleotides not matched to a gene: 6. The CDR3 runs to 16 residues. Per the germline V gene, CDR1 is ENHRY and CDR2 is SYGVKD. For the CDR3, the DNA is TGTGCCATCAGTGAGTCCCCTGGACAGGGGCGAGAGACCCAGTACTTC. This gives the protein CAISESPGQGRETQYF.